This T cell receptor (beta chain) was sequenced for a study of control samples from healthy donors and cancer patients. Clones were read by immunoSEQ multiplex PCR, and TCRdb kept only the in-frame ones, dropping some. The data contain some 150,000 clones, roughly 94% of them singletons. The length of the CDR3 is 14 residues. Germline lookup yields CDR1 SGDLS and CDR2 YYNGEE. V lost 0 bases and J lost 2, with 3 bases in between. V is TRBV9 and J is TRBJ1-6, with D unresolved. The clonotype comes from a man in his sixties with colorectal cancer. The specimen was PBMCs. The CDR3 coding sequence is TGTGCCAGCAGCGTAGCCACCTATAATTCACCCCTCCACTTT. This translates into CASSVATYNSPLHF.